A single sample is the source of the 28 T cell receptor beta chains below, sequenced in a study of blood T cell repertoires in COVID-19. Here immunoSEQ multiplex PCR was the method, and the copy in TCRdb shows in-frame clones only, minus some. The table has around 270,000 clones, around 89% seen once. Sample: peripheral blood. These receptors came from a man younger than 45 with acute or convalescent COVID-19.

The CDR3 loop is CASGRTSYNEQFF. The CDR3 region has the DNA TGTGCTAGTGGTAGGACTTCCTACAATGAGCAGTTCTTC. V and J are TRBV12-5 and TRBJ2-1; weak D call: TRBD2 (5 bases). With 5 bases removed from V and 1 base from J, the gap between germline ends came to 6 bases. The length of the CDR3 is 13 residues. The germline gives CDR1 LGHNT, CDR2 FRNRAP.

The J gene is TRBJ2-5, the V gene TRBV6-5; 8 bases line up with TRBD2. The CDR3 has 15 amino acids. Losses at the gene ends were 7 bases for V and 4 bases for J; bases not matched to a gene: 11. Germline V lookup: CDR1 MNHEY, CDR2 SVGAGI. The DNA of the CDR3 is TGTGCCAGCACGGCAAGCGGGAGAGGTTTAGAGACCCAGTACTTC. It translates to CASTASGRGLETQYF.

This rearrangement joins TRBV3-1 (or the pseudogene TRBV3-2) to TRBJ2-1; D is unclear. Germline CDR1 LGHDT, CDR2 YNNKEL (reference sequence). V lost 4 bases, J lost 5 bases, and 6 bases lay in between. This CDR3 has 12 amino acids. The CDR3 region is CASSLGHNEQFF. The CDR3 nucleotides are TGTGCCAGCAGCCTTGGGCACAATGAGCAGTTCTTC.

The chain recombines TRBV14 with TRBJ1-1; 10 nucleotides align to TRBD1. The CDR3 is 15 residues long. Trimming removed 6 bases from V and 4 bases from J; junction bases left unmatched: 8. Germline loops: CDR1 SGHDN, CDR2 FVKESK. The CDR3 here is CASRLTGGSGTEAFF. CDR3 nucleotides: TGTGCCAGCAGACTGACAGGGGGCTCGGGCACTGAAGCTTTCTTT.

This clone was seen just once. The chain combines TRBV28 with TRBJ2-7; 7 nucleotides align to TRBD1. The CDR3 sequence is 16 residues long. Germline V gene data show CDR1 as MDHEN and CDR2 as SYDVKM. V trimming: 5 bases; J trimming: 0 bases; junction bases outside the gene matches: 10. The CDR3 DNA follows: TGTGCCAGCAGTCGTAGGCCGGGACAGACCTCCTACGAGCAGTACTTC. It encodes CASSRRPGQTSYEQYF.

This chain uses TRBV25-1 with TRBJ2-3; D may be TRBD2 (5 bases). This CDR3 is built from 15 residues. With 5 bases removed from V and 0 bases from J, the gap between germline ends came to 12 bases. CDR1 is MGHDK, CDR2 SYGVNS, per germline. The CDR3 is CASSKDSFSTDTQYF. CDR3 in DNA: TGTGCCAGCAGTAAGGACTCTTTTAGCACAGATACGCAGTATTTT. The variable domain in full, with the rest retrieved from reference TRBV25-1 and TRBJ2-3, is EADIYQTPRYLVIGTGKKITLECSQTMGHDKMYWYQQDPGMELHLIHYSYGVNSTEKGDLSSESTVSRIRTEHFPLTLESARPSHTSQYLCASSKDSFSTDTQYFGPGTRLTVL.

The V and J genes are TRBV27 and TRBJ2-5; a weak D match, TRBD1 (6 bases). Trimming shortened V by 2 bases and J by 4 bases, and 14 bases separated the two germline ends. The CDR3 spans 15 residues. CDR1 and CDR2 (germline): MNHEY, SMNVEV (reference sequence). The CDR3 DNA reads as TGTGCCAGCAGTTTAAGGGGGAGCCGAGTAGAGACCCAGTACTTC. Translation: CASSLRGSRVETQYF.

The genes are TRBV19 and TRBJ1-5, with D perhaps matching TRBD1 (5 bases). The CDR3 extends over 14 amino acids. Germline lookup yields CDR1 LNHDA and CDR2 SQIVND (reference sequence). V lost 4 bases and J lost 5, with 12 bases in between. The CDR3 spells CASSNQGMDQPQHF. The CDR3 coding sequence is TGTGCCAGTAGTAACCAGGGTATGGATCAGCCCCAGCATTTT.

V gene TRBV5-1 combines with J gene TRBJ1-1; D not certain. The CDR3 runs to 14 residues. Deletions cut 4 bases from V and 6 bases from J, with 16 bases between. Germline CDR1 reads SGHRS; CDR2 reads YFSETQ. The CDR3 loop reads CASSHPELGAEAFF. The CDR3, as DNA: TGCGCCAGCAGCCACCCTGAGTTGGGCGCTGAAGCTTTCTTT.

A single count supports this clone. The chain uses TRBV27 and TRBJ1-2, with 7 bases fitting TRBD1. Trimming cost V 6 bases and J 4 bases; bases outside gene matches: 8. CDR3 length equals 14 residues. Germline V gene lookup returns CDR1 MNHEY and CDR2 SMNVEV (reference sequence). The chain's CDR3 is CASRSSAGGYGYTF. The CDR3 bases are TGTGCCAGCAGATCCTCGGCAGGGGGCTATGGCTACACCTTC.

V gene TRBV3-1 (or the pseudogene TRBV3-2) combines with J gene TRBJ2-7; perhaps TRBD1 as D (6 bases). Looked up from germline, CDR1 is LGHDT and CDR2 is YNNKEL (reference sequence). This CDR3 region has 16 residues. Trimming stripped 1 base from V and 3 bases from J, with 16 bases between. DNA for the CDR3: TGTGCCAGCAGCCAAGGTAATAGACAGGTCCTCTACGAGCAGTACTTC. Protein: CASSQGNRQVLYEQYF.

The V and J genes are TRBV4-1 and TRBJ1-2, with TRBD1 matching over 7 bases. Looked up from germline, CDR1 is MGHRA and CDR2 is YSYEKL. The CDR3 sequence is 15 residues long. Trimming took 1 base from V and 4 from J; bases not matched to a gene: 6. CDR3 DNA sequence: TGCGCCAGCAGCCAAGCAAAGACAGGGAGCTATGGCTACACCTTC. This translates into CASSQAKTGSYGYTF.

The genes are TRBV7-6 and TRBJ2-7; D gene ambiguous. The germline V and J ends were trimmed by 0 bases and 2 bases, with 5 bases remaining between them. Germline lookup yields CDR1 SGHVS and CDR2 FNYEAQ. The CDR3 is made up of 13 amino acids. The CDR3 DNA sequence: TGTGCCAGCAGCTTAGCGCCAGCCTACGAGCAGTACTTC. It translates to CASSLAPAYEQYF.

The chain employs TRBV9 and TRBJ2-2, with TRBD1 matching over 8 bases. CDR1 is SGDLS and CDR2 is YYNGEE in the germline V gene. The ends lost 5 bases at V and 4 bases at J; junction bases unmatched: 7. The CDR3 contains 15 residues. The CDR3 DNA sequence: TGTGCCAGCAGAATTGGACAGGGAGGCACCGGGGAGCTGTTTTTT. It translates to CASRIGQGGTGELFF.

In nucleotides, the CDR3 is TGTGCCAGCAGCTTAGCCCTTGCAAAGGGACTTACCGGGGAGCTGTTTTTT. It is translated as CASSLALAKGLTGELFF. The chain uses TRBV11-1 and TRBJ2-2; a possible D gene is TRBD2 (6 bases). This CDR3 is 17 amino acids long. Per germline, CDR1 SGHAT and CDR2 FQDESV (reference sequence). Trimming removed 0 bases from V and 5 bases from J, with 16 bases in between.

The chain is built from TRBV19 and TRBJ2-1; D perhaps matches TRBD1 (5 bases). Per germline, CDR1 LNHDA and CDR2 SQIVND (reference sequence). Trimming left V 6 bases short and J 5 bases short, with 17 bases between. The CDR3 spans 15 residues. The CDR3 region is CASSRRVLGDNEQFF. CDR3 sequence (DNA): TGTGCCAGTAGCCGCAGGGTTTTAGGAGACAATGAGCAGTTCTTC. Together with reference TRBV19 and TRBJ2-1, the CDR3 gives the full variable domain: DGGITQSPKYLFRKEGQNVTLSCEQNLNHDAMYWYRQDPGQGLRLIYYSQIVNDFQKGDIAEGYSVSREKKESFPLTVTSAQKNPTAFYLCASSRRVLGDNEQFFGPGTRLTVL.

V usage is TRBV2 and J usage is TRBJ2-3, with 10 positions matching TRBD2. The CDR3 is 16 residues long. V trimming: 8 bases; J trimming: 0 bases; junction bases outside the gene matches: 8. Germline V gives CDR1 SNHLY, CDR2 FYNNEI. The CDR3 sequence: CASHRGLAPSTDTQYF. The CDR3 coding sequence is TGTGCCAGCCATCGGGGACTAGCGCCTAGCACAGATACGCAGTATTTT.

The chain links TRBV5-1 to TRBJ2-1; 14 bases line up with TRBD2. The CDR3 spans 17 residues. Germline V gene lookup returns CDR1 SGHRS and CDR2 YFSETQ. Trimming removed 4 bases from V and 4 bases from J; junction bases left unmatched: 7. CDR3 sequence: CASSGGLAGVRYNEQFF. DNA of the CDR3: TGCGCCAGCAGCGGGGGACTAGCGGGAGTGCGTTACAATGAGCAGTTCTTC.

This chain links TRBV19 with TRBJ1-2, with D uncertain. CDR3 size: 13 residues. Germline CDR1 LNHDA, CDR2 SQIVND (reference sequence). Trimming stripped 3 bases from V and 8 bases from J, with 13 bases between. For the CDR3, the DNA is TGTGCCAGTAGTATTCCCGGGAGAGGGGGCTACACCTTC. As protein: CASSIPGRGGYTF.

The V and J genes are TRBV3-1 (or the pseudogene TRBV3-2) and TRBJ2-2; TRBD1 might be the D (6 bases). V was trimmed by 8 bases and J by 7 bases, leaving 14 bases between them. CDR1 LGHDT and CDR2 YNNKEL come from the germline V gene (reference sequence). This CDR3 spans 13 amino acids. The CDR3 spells CASGQGTIGELFF. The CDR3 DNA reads TGTGCCAGCGGGCAGGGGACGATCGGGGAGCTGTTTTTT.

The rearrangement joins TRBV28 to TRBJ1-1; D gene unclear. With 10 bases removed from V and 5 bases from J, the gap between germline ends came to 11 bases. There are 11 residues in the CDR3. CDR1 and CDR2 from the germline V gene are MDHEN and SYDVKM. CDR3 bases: TGTGCCACCCTACAACAGACTGAAGCTTTCTTT. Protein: CATLQQTEAFF.

In nucleotides, the CDR3 is TGTGCCACCAGTGATGCAGAACTAGCGGCGGATGAGCAGTTCTTC. This encodes CATSDAELAADEQFF. This chain links TRBV24-1 with TRBJ2-1; 8 nucleotides match TRBD2. After removal of 3 bases from V and 8 bases from J, the junction contained 8 bases not matched to a gene. Germline CDR1 is KGHDR and CDR2 is SFDVKD. This CDR3 region has 15 residues.

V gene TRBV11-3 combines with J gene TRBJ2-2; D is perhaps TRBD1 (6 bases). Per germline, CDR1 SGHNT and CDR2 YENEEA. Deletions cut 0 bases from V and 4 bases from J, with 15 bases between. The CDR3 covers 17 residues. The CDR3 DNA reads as TGTGCCAGCAGCTTAGATCAGAGGGACACTATCACCGGGGAGCTGTTTTTT. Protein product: CASSLDQRDTITGELFF.

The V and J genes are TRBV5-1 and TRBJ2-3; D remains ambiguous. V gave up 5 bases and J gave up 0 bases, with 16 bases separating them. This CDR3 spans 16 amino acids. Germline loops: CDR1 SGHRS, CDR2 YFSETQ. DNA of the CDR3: TGCGCCAGCAGGTTTGATACAACGTCTAGCACAGATACGCAGTATTTT. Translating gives CASRFDTTSSTDTQYF.

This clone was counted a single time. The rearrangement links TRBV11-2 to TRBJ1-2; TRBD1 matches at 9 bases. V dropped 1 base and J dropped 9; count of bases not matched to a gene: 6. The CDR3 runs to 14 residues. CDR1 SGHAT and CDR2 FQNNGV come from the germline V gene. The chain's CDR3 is CASSLGTGVMSYTF. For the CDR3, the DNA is TGTGCCAGCAGCTTAGGGACAGGGGTTATGAGCTACACCTTC.

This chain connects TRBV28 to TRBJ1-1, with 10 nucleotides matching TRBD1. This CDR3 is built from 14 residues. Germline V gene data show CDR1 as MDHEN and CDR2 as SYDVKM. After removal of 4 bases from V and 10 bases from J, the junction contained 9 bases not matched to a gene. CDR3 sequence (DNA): TGTGCCAGCAGTTCGAGCGGGACAGGGGTTTTAGCTTTCTTT. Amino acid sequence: CASSSSGTGVLAFF.

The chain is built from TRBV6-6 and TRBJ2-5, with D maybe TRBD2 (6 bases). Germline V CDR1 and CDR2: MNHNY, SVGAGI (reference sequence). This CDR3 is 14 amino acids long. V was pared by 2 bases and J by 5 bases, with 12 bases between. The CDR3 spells CASSYGRGLETQYF. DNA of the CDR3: TGTGCCAGCAGTTACGGGCGGGGCTTGGAGACCCAGTACTTC.

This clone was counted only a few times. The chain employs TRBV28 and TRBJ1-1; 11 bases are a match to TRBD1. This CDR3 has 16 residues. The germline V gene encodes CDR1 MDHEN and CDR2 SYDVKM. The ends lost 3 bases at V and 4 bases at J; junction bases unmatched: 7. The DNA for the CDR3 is TGTGCCAGCAGTTTTCCACGGACAGGGGGCTTCACTGAAGCTTTCTTT. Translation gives CASSFPRTGGFTEAFF.